Below, 23 T cell receptor beta chains from the same sample are listed, as sequenced in a study of blood T cell repertoires in COVID-19. TCRdb keeps only in-frame clones here, not all; method: immunoSEQ multiplex PCR. The top ten hold 6% to 7% of the sample, which has 250,000 to 350,000 clones, around 90% seen once. The sequenced material came from PBMCs or T cells enriched from blood (not recorded which). These receptors were collected from a woman aged 40 to 50 who had recovered from COVID-19.

The genes are TRBV21-1 and TRBJ2-1; the table's D gene call, TRBD2, was not cross checked with the DNA. TRBV21-1 has pseudogene status. The CDR3 length is 14 residues. Written as DNA, the CDR3 is TGTGCCAGCAGCTCGGGACTGGCAGGGAATGAGCAGTTCTTC. This sequence encodes CASSSGLAGNEQFF.

This clone was detected a few times. The chain recombines TRBV2 with TRBJ2-7; TRBD2 matches at 10 bases. This CDR3 has 14 amino acids. Losses at the gene ends were 7 bases for V and 3 bases for J; bases not matched to a gene: 6. Germline V gives CDR1 SNHLY, CDR2 FYNNEI. The CDR3 loop reads CASTERLAGYEQYF. The DNA for the CDR3 is TGTGCCAGCACAGAAAGACTAGCGGGCTACGAGCAGTACTTC. The whole variable domain, remainder taken from reference TRBV2 and TRBJ2-7, is EPEVTQTPSHQVTQMGQEVILRCVPISNHLYFYWYRQILGQKVEFLVSFYNNEISEKSEIFDDQFSVERPDGSNFTLKIRSTKLEDSAMYFCASTERLAGYEQYFGPGTRLTVT.

The DNA for the CDR3 is TGTGCCAGCGGTCGGGCTGAAGCTTTCTTT. Protein: CASGRAEAFF. The rearrangement joins TRBV12-3 or TRBV12-4 to TRBJ1-1, with no clear D. Trimming stripped 8 bases from V and 6 bases from J, with 7 bases between. This CDR3 is 10 amino acids long.

This clone was found once. The rearrangement joins TRBV7-9 to TRBJ2-7; possible D gene TRBD1, 6 bases. Germline CDR1 is SEHNR and CDR2 is FQNEAQ (reference sequence). CDR3 length: 14 amino acids. Trimming removed 5 bases from V and 1 base from J, with 12 bases in between. The CDR3 bases are TGTGCCAGCAGCCTCGGGACAAGATCCTACGAGCAGTACTTC. Protein product: CASSLGTRSYEQYF.

The chain joins TRBV29-1 to TRBJ1-1; D is perhaps TRBD1 (6 bases). V shed 6 bases and J shed 1 base, with 12 bases lying between them. The CDR3 is 13 residues long. Germline CDR1 reads SQVTM; CDR2 reads ANQGSEA. The CDR3 loop reads CSVRQVSNTEAFF. The CDR3 bases are TGCAGCGTCCGACAGGTTTCGAACACTGAAGCTTTCTTT.

The chain employs TRBV7-2 and TRBJ2-3; TRBD2 matches 8 bases. The germline V gene has CDR1 SGHTA and CDR2 FQGNSA. J was trimmed by 5 bases and V by 2 bases; bases with no gene match: 6. This CDR3 contains 15 residues. This CDR3 is CASSLMPAGVDTQYF. The DNA of the CDR3 is TGTGCCAGCAGCTTAATGCCAGCGGGAGTAGATACGCAGTATTTT.

With regard to this clone: The sample contains more than one DNA sequence encoding this CDR3. The rearrangement joins TRBV3-1 (or the pseudogene TRBV3-2) to TRBJ2-2; D is possibly TRBD1 (5 bases). This CDR3 has 13 residues. Trimming removed 2 bases from V and 5 bases from J, with 6 bases in between. Looked up from germline, CDR1 is LGHDT and CDR2 is YNNKEL (reference sequence). In nucleotides, the CDR3 is TGTGCCAGCAGCCAAAGGGGAACCGGGGAGCTGTTTTTT. This sequence encodes CASSQRGTGELFF.

The chain links TRBV5-1 to TRBJ1-4, with a weak D call TRBD1 (5 bases). The germline gives CDR1 SGHRS, CDR2 YFSETQ. This CDR3 comprises 16 residues. Trimming cost V 4 bases and J 10 bases, with 23 bases left between them. DNA of the CDR3: TGCGCCAGCAGCAAACAGACCCGGGACTTCGGAGGAAAACTGTTTTTT. This encodes CASSKQTRDFGGKLFF.

The gene calls are TRBV9 and TRBJ2-7; 8 positions agree with TRBD2. The length of the CDR3 is 16 residues. Per germline, CDR1 SGDLS and CDR2 YYNGEE. V shed 3 bases, J shed 6 bases, and the junction held 14 bases outside the gene matches. In DNA, the CDR3 is TGTGCCAGCAGCGCTGATATGCGGGGGGCGATTGGCGAGCAGTACTTC. This sequence encodes CASSADMRGAIGEQYF.

This chain joins TRBV28 and TRBJ2-5, with 8 bases identical to TRBD1. Trimming cost V 6 bases and J 4 bases; bases outside gene matches: 4. CDR3 length equals 13 residues. Germline lookup yields CDR1 MDHEN and CDR2 SYDVKM. CDR3: CASRNRGAETQYF. CDR3 nucleotide sequence: TGTGCCAGCAGAAACAGGGGGGCAGAGACCCAGTACTTC.

The genes are TRBV6-4 and TRBJ2-2; D remains unclear. The CDR3 loop spans 14 amino acids. Germline CDR1 reads MRHNA; CDR2 reads SNTAGT. Trimming left V 3 bases short and J 6 bases short, with 11 bases between. CDR3 sequence reads: CASSEIQDSGELFF. Here the CDR3 DNA reads TGTGCCAGCAGTGAAATTCAAGACTCCGGGGAGCTGTTTTTT.

V gene TRBV9 combines with J gene TRBJ2-1; D is unresolved. Looked up from germline, CDR1 is SGDLS and CDR2 is YYNGEE. The CDR3 consists of 14 residues. The germline V and J ends were trimmed by 2 bases and 3 bases, with 9 bases remaining between them. The CDR3 nucleotides are TGTGCCAGCAGCGTTTCGCCCAGCTACAATGAGCAGTTCTTC. Its protein product is CASSVSPSYNEQFF.

A word on this clone: Other DNA sequences in the same sample also yield this CDR3. The chain is built from TRBV7-2 and TRBJ2-5; D might be TRBD2 (7 bases). V lost 3 bases to trimming and J lost 4 bases, with 12 bases between them. The CDR3 runs 14 residues. Germline assignment: CDR1 SGHTA and CDR2 FQGNSA. This chain's CDR3 is CASSFGGAGETQYF. The CDR3 DNA is TGTGCCAGCAGCTTTGGGGGGGCAGGAGAGACCCAGTACTTC.

This chain connects TRBV5-4 to TRBJ2-7; 8 nucleotides match TRBD2. The germline V gene encodes CDR1 SGHNT and CDR2 YYREEE (reference sequence). The ends lost 2 bases at V and 5 bases at J; junction bases unmatched: 9. The CDR3 consists of 15 residues. CDR3 in DNA: TGTGCCAGCAGCTTTACTGCACGGGAGGGCCACGAGCAGTACTTC. It yields the protein CASSFTAREGHEQYF.

The V and J genes are TRBV28 and TRBJ2-2, with 9 bases that match TRBD1. Per germline, CDR1 MDHEN and CDR2 SYDVKM. This CDR3 is built from 16 residues. Trimming took 3 bases from V and 6 from J; bases not matched to a gene: 8. The CDR3 bases are TGTGCCAGCAGTTTTCGGGGACAGGGTAATCCCGGGGAGCTGTTTTTT. Its translation is CASSFRGQGNPGELFF.

V gene TRBV6-5 combines with J gene TRBJ2-7, with TRBD1 as a possible D gene (5 bases). The germline V and J ends were trimmed by 6 bases and 0 bases, with 12 bases remaining between them. Germline V CDR1 and CDR2: MNHEY, SVGAGI. The CDR3 runs to 14 residues. CDR3 amino acids: CASSTHRSSYEQYF. CDR3 coding DNA: TGTGCCAGCAGCACTCACAGGAGCTCCTACGAGCAGTACTTC.

This chain uses TRBV14 with TRBJ2-5; D is perhaps TRBD1 (6 bases). Germline CDR1 and CDR2: SGHDN and FVKESK. The CDR3 spans 13 residues. V was pared by 4 bases and J by 4 bases, with 10 bases between. CDR3 sequence: CASSRLGGETQYF. The DNA for the CDR3 is TGTGCCAGCAGCCGCCTAGGGGGAGAGACCCAGTACTTC.

The chain couples TRBV28 to TRBJ1-3; 7 bases are shared with TRBD1. The CDR3 covers 15 residues. With V trimmed by 6 bases and J by 2 bases, 7 bases remained unmatched. Germline-derived CDR1 and CDR2 are MDHEN and SYDVKM. DNA for the CDR3: TGTGCCAGCAGCCTTGATCAGGGGGCTGGAAACACCATATATTTT. The encoded protein is CASSLDQGAGNTIYF.

The V gene is TRBV3-1 (or the pseudogene TRBV3-2), the J gene TRBJ2-7, with a possible D match to TRBD1 (6 bases). The V end lost 0 bases, the J end lost 6 bases, and 12 bases lay between the germline ends. CDR1 LGHDT and CDR2 YNNKEL come from the germline V gene (reference sequence). The CDR3 runs 14 residues. As DNA, the CDR3 is TGTGCCAGCAGCCAAGACCCAGGGGATGGCGAGCAGTACTTC. This gives the protein CASSQDPGDGEQYF.

CDR3 loop: CASSPQYGTDTQYF. CDR3 nucleotide sequence: TGTGCCAGCAGCCCCCAGTATGGCACAGATACGCAGTATTTT. This sequence joins TRBV7-2 and TRBJ2-3; D remains unclear. Germline CDR1 reads SGHTA; CDR2 reads FQGNSA. V gave up 5 bases and J gave up 1 base, with 10 bases separating them. There are 14 residues in the CDR3.

The V call is TRBV5-1, the J call TRBJ2-3; D possibly corresponds to TRBD2 (6 bases). Germline CDR1 is SGHRS and CDR2 is YFSETQ. The CDR3 is made up of 15 amino acids. V lost 0 bases, J lost 6 bases, and 14 bases lay in between. The CDR3 bases are TGCGCCAGCAGCTTGGCCGCGGCGGGGCGGGATACGCAGTATTTT. It translates to CASSLAAAGRDTQYF.

This clone was seen only once. The V call is TRBV2, the J call TRBJ1-5; 7 bases agree with TRBD1. V trimming: 5 bases; J trimming: 2 bases; junction bases outside the gene matches: 6. Germline V gene sequence: CDR1 SNHLY, CDR2 FYNNEI. The CDR3 has 15 residues. The CDR3 nucleotides are TGTGCCAGCAGTAATGACAGGGTCGGCAATCAGCCCCAGCATTTT. It specifies CASSNDRVGNQPQHF.

J is TRBJ1-3 and V is TRBV7-9; 8 bases are a match to TRBD1. CDR1 and CDR2 (germline): SEHNR, FQNEAQ (reference sequence). The CDR3 runs to 15 residues. V lost 7 bases to trimming and J lost 3 bases; unmatched junction nucleotides: 8. The CDR3 DNA is TGTGCCAGCACGGCAGGGGGCGCTTATGGAAACACCATATATTTT. As protein: CASTAGGAYGNTIYF. The whole variable domain, remainder taken from reference TRBV7-9 and TRBJ1-3, is DTGVSQNPRHKITKRGQNVTFRCDPISEHNRLYWYRQTLGQGPEFLTYFQNEAQLEKSRLLSDRFSAERPKGSFSTLEIQRTEQGDSAMYLCASTAGGAYGNTIYFGEGSWLTVV.